The 19 T cell receptor beta chains below all came from one sample that was sequenced in a study of T cell responses to AZD1222 COVID-19 vaccine. Assay: immunoSEQ multiplex PCR; the TCRdb copy retains only in-frame clones and omits some. The table shows under 150,000 clones, with 80% to 95% occurring only once. Here the sequenced sample was peripheral blood, taken on day 0 of AZD1222 vaccination. Receptors originate from an adult in good health.

The count of this clone is one. V usage is TRBV5-1 and J usage is TRBJ1-2; possibly TRBD1 for D (5 bases). This CDR3 region has 14 residues. Germline V gene data show CDR1 as SGHRS and CDR2 as YFSETQ. The ends were cut back, 3 bases at V and 2 bases at J, with 11 bases in the middle. The CDR3 region has the DNA TGCGCCAGCAGCTCGAACCGGGACAACTATGGCTACACCTTC. It yields the protein CASSSNRDNYGYTF.

The CDR3 nucleotides read TGTGCCAGCAGCTCCCGTGGGAGGTTCGGCAATCAGCCCCAGCATTTT. Residues: CASSSRGRFGNQPQHF. V is TRBV5-6 and J is TRBJ1-5, with D uncertain. Looked up from germline, CDR1 is SGHDT and CDR2 is YYEEEE. The CDR3 sequence is 16 residues long. V lost 3 bases, J lost 2 bases, and 15 bases lay in between.

V is TRBV6-2 or TRBV6-3 and J is TRBJ1-2; D is possibly TRBD1 (5 bases). Trimming took 5 bases from V and 4 from J, leaving 11 bases between them. The CDR3 has 13 residues. Germline CDR1 and CDR2: MNHEY and SVGEGT. CDR3 nucleotide sequence: TGTGCCAGCAGTCACCCAGGGATCTATGGCTACACCTTC. Encoded protein: CASSHPGIYGYTF.

The chain links TRBV6-5 to TRBJ2-7; D is unresolved. The CDR3 totals 14 residues. Germline assignment: CDR1 MNHEY and CDR2 SVGAGI. V was clipped by 0 bases and J by 3 bases, with 9 bases between them. CDR3 sequence: CASSYSYGDYEQYF. The CDR3 bases are TGTGCCAGCAGTTACTCGTACGGAGACTACGAGCAGTACTTC.

The CDR3 DNA reads as TGTGCCTGGAGATTTACAGAGAACACTGAAGCTTTCTTT. It yields the protein CAWRFTENTEAFF. The chain combines TRBV30 with TRBJ1-1; no clear D. Trimming stripped 3 bases from V and 1 base from J, with 9 bases between. The CDR3 length is 13 residues. Germline lookup yields CDR1 GTSNPN and CDR2 SVGIG (reference sequence).

The V and J genes are TRBV18 and TRBJ1-4; D may be TRBD1 (5 bases). Trimming took off 3 bases at V and 5 bases at J, with 13 bases between the two ends. This CDR3 is built from 15 residues. Per germline, CDR1 KGHSH and CDR2 LQKENI. Here the CDR3 DNA reads TGTGCCAGCTCACCGACAGCTGCCCCGAATGAAAAACTGTTTTTT. Its translation is CASSPTAAPNEKLFF.

The rearrangement links TRBV5-1 to TRBJ2-7, with D possibly matching TRBD2 (5 bases). Germline CDR1 SGHRS, CDR2 YFSETQ. The CDR3 extends over 15 amino acids. V gave up 1 base and J gave up 5 bases, with 16 bases separating them. The CDR3 DNA sequence: TGCGCCAGCAGCTTGCGGGTCGGGGTCTTTAACGAGCAGTACTTC. Its protein is CASSLRVGVFNEQYF. Full variable domain (outside the CDR3, taken from reference TRBV5-1 and TRBJ2-7): KAGVTQTPRYLIKTRGQQVTLSCSPISGHRSVSWYQQTPGQGLQFLFEYFSETQRNKGNFPGRFSGRQFSNSRSEMNVSTLELGDSALYLCASSLRVGVFNEQYFGPGTRLTVT.

This chain links TRBV9 with TRBJ1-1; D is undetermined. The CDR3 consists of 15 residues. CDR1 is SGDLS and CDR2 is YYNGEE in the germline V gene. V was clipped by 0 bases and J by 0 bases, with 9 bases between them. Here the CDR3 DNA reads TGTGCCAGCAGCGTAGTGGAGCGAATGAACACTGAAGCTTTCTTT. Translated, it gives CASSVVERMNTEAFF.

The V and J genes are TRBV12-3 or TRBV12-4 and TRBJ2-1, with D hard to call. The CDR3 spans 13 residues. The V end was cut by 4 bases, the J end by 4 bases, with 8 bases between. CDR3 bases: TGTGCCAGCAGTTACGCCGCTTACAATGAGCAGTTCTTC. Translation gives CASSYAAYNEQFF.

The chain has TRBV4-2 and TRBJ2-1; D might be TRBD2 (6 bases). V lost 3 bases and J lost 6, with 12 bases in between. This CDR3 has 14 amino acids. Germline V gene lookup returns CDR1 LGHNA and CDR2 YNFKEQ. CDR3 region: CASSHGETSNEQFF. The CDR3 DNA is TGTGCCAGCAGCCATGGGGAGACTAGCAATGAGCAGTTCTTC.

The genes are TRBV7-9 and TRBJ2-7; 11 nucleotides agree with TRBD1. J was trimmed by 7 bases and V by 6 bases; bases with no gene match: 5. The germline V gene has CDR1 SEHNR and CDR2 FQNEAQ (reference sequence). The CDR3 is 13 amino acids. The CDR3 spells CASRLGQGVEQYF. The CDR3 DNA is TGTGCCAGCAGGTTGGGACAGGGGGTGGAGCAGTACTTC.

The chain carries TRBV5-4 and TRBJ1-2; D perhaps matches TRBD1 (6 bases). The CDR3 runs 15 residues. The germline gives CDR1 SGHNT, CDR2 YYREEE (reference sequence). Between the trimmed V and J ends, which lost 4 bases and 5 bases, there was a span of 18 bases. The CDR3 DNA is TGTGCCAGCAGCCGAGGGGGAGTTGAGTGGTATGGCTACACCTTC. It encodes CASSRGGVEWYGYTF.

This chain connects TRBV7-9 to TRBJ1-2; TRBD1 is a possible D gene (6 bases). The ends were cut back, 5 bases at V and 8 bases at J, with 12 bases in the middle. The germline gives CDR1 SEHNR, CDR2 FQNEAQ (reference sequence). The length of the CDR3 is 12 residues. This CDR3 reads CASSAIQGGYTF. CDR3 DNA sequence: TGTGCCAGCAGCGCGATACAGGGAGGCTACACCTTC.

This chain links TRBV7-2 with TRBJ2-3, with D perhaps matching TRBD1 (6 bases). The CDR3 totals 17 residues. V shed 5 bases and J shed 0 bases, with 18 bases lying between them. Germline loops: CDR1 SGHTA, CDR2 FQGNSA. The chain's CDR3 is CASSPRVTGSSTDTQYF. The DNA of the CDR3 is TGTGCCAGCAGCCCAAGGGTGACAGGTTCTAGCACAGATACGCAGTATTTT.

V and J are TRBV27 and TRBJ2-2; 10 nucleotides align to TRBD2. Germline assignment: CDR1 MNHEY and CDR2 SMNVEV (reference sequence). The CDR3 length is 17 residues. The V gene end was trimmed by 3 bases and the J gene end by 7 bases; junction bases not matched to a gene: 11. CDR3 amino acids: CASSLRSTSGMGGELFF. The DNA of the CDR3 is TGTGCCAGCAGTTTGAGGAGTACTAGCGGGATGGGCGGGGAGCTGTTTTTT.

J is TRBJ2-6 and V is TRBV28, with a possible D match to TRBD1 (6 bases). Trimming removed 6 bases from V and 4 bases from J, with 22 bases in between. Germline V gives CDR1 MDHEN, CDR2 SYDVKM. The CDR3 is made up of 18 amino acids. The CDR3 DNA is TGTGCCAGCAGGATACCGGGACAAGTGTTGAGGGGGGCCAACGTCCTGACTTTC. This sequence encodes CASRIPGQVLRGANVLTF.

The chain carries TRBV2 and TRBJ2-3; 7 positions agree with TRBD2. The trim removed 0 bases at V and 3 bases at J, leaving 18 bases unmatched. This CDR3 contains 20 residues. Germline-derived CDR1 and CDR2 are SNHLY and FYNNEI. CDR3 sequence (DNA): TGTGCCAGCAGTGAAGCTTTAGAATCAAGCGGGGTAAGGGGTACAGATACGCAGTATTTT. It yields the protein CASSEALESSGVRGTDTQYF.

This chain uses TRBV2 with TRBJ2-2, with TRBD2 matching over 11 bases. Germline V gene data show CDR1 as SNHLY and CDR2 as FYNNEI. This CDR3 has 15 residues. After removal of 4 bases from V and 6 bases from J, the junction contained 4 bases not matched to a gene. CDR3 nucleotide sequence: TGTGCCAGCAGTGTGCTAGCGGGAGGATCCGGGGAGCTGTTTTTT. Encoded protein: CASSVLAGGSGELFF.

The chain has TRBV7-2 and TRBJ2-1; 12 bases line up with TRBD2. There are 15 residues in the CDR3. Germline lookup yields CDR1 SGHTA and CDR2 FQGNSA. J lost 5 bases, V lost 3 bases, and 2 bases had no gene match. The CDR3, as DNA: TGTGCCAGCAGCTTTGGACTAGCGGGACACAATGAGCAGTTCTTC. Amino acids: CASSFGLAGHNEQFF. Complete variable domain (other parts from reference TRBV7-2 and TRBJ2-1): GAGVSQSPSNKVTEKGKDVELRCDPISGHTALYWYRQSLGQGLEFLIYFQGNSAPDKSGLPSDRFSAERTGGSVSTLTIQRTQQEDSAVYLCASSFGLAGHNEQFFGPGTRLTVL.